The rows below give T cell receptor beta chains drawn from one sample of a study of T cell repertoires in cytomegalovirus infection. TCRdb re-called the reads through MiXCR, storing one row per CDR3 protein. The profile shows 480,000 or so distinct CDR3 sequences, about 11% of them singletons. The sequenced sample consisted of PBMCs. These receptors were collected from a human donor in good health (CMV status not recorded). Some clones in this sample may be carry-over from other donors' samples. Both conserved end residues are part of each CDR3. A D gene is named only where the DNA matches it firmly. Clone size is shown for a subset of rows, as once, few, many or a class of expanded clone.

V gene	clone size	D gene	J gene	CDR3 protein	CDR3 DNA
TRBV30	NA	TRBD1	TRBJ1-1	CAWETGGPNTEAFF	TGTGCCTGGGAGACAGGGGGTCCCAACACTGAAGCTTTCTTT
TRBV29-1	many	TRBD1	TRBJ1-4	CSASGTGSEKLFF	TGCAGCGCCTCCGGGACAGGGAGTGAAAAACTGTTTTTT
TRBV10-3	NA	TRBD1	TRBJ2-5	CAIRDRGRTETQYF	TGTGCCATCAGGGACAGGGGGCGGACCGAGACCCAGTACTTC
TRBV3-1	NA	NA	TRBJ1-4	CASSQGELREKLFF	TGTGCCAGCAGCCAAGGGGAACTGAGGGAAAAACTGTTTTTT
TRBV12-3/TRBV12-4	many	NA	TRBJ2-5	CASSGVVETQYF	TGTGCCAGCAGTGGCGTGGTCGAGACCCAGTACTTC
TRBV5-6	few	NA	TRBJ2-3	CATSRRGVSTDTQYF	TGTGCCACCTCCCGAAGGGGGGTGAGCACAGATACGCAGTATTTT
TRBV28	many	TRBD1	TRBJ2-5	CASTSRQDRETQYF	TGTGCCAGCACGAGTCGGCAGGACAGGGAGACCCAGTACTTC
TRBV20-1	NA	TRBD2	TRBJ2-3	CSASPFERGVVSTDTQYF	TGCAGTGCTTCCCCTTTCGAGCGGGGGGTGGTTAGCACAGATACGCAGTATTTT
TRBV5-4	NA	NA	TRBJ2-5	CASSLDSTETQYF	TGTGCCAGCAGCTTGGATAGTACGGAGACCCAGTACTTC
TRBV30	few	TRBD1	TRBJ1-6	CAWSAPGQGGAPLHF	TGTGCCTGGAGTGCCCCGGGACAGGGTGGGGCACCCCTCCACTTT
TRBV4-2	many	TRBD1	TRBJ1-1	CASSQAGQGDTEAFF	TGTGCCAGCAGCCAAGCCGGACAGGGGGACACTGAAGCTTTCTTT
TRBV27	few	TRBD2	TRBJ2-7	CASRPLKREGSYEQYF	TGTGCCAGCAGACCATTGAAGCGGGAGGGCTCCTACGAGCAGTACTTC
TRBV6-8	few	NA	TRBJ2-2	CASNRGPDTGELFF	TGTGCCAGCAATCGGGGGCCGGACACCGGGGAGCTGTTTTTT
TRBV3-1	many	TRBD2	TRBJ2-2	CASSPTRGGYTGELFF	TGTGCCAGCAGCCCGACGAGGGGAGGGTACACCGGGGAGCTGTTTTTT
TRBV5-1	many	NA	TRBJ2-2	CASSLVKGVGELFF	TGCGCCAGCAGCTTGGTCAAGGGAGTCGGGGAGCTGTTTTTT
TRBV30	NA	NA	TRBJ1-6	CAWSAGLHNSPLHF	TGTGCCTGGAGTGCGGGACTACATAATTCACCCCTCCACTTT
TRBV7-6	many	NA	TRBJ2-7	CASSPDSGIYEQYF	TGTGCCAGCAGCCCCGACTCAGGGATCTACGAGCAGTACTTC
TRBV12-3/TRBV12-4	many	NA	TRBJ2-1	CASFPEGSYNEQFF	TGTGCCAGCTTCCCGGAGGGCTCCTACAATGAGCAGTTCTTC
TRBV2	few	NA	TRBJ2-3	CASDRLGLSTDTQYF	TGTGCCAGCGATAGACTAGGCCTCAGCACAGATACGCAGTATTTT
TRBV4-1	NA	TRBD2	TRBJ2-2	CASSPLGGGTGELFF	TGCGCCAGCAGCCCCCTGGGCGGGGGAACCGGGGAGCTGTTTTTT
TRBV12-3/TRBV12-4	many	TRBD2	TRBJ2-3	CAIRGDSTDTQYF	TGTGCCATCCGGGGGGACAGCACAGATACGCAGTATTTT
TRBV20-1	NA	NA	TRBJ2-6	CSARSSGANVLTF	TGCAGTGCCAGGAGCTCTGGGGCCAACGTCCTGACTTTC
TRBV7-9	many	NA	TRBJ2-7	CASSGQLLPYEQYF	TGTGCCAGCAGCGGCCAACTCCTCCCCTACGAGCAGTACTTC
TRBV7-9	many	NA	TRBJ1-1	CASTLGQNTEAFF	TGTGCCAGCACCCTGGGGCAGAACACTGAAGCTTTCTTT
TRBV7-8	many	NA	TRBJ1-5	CASSFRPPQPQHF	TGTGCCAGCAGCTTCAGACCCCCCCAGCCCCAGCATTTT
TRBV10-3	many	TRBD1	TRBJ2-2	CAIRPGQGANTGELFF	TGTGCCATCAGGCCGGGACAGGGGGCCAACACCGGGGAGCTGTTTTTT
TRBV20-1	NA	TRBD2	TRBJ2-1	CSAKASGSNEQFF	TGCAGTGCCAAAGCTAGCGGGAGCAATGAGCAGTTCTTC
TRBV9	NA	NA	TRBJ1-5	CASSVAGFGQPQHF	TGTGCCAGCAGCGTAGCAGGATTCGGTCAGCCCCAGCATTTT
TRBV28	NA	TRBD2	TRBJ2-1	CASSSRGGIAGDGEQFF	TGTGCCAGCAGTTCCCGAGGGGGGATAGCGGGAGATGGTGAGCAGTTCTTC
TRBV2	few	NA	TRBJ1-5	CASRLGHSTNQPQHF	TGTGCCAGCAGATTAGGCCACAGTACCAATCAGCCCCAGCATTTT
TRBV18	many	TRBD2	TRBJ2-7	CASSLGLANEQYF	TGTGCCAGCTCACTGGGACTAGCGAACGAGCAGTACTTC
TRBV5-1	many	NA	TRBJ1-3	CASSLGEHTSGNTIYF	TGCGCCAGCAGCTTGGGGGAGCACACCTCTGGAAACACCATATATTTT
TRBV14	many	NA	TRBJ2-6	CASSPHSGANVLTF	TGTGCCAGCAGCCCCCATTCTGGGGCCAACGTCCTGACTTTC
TRBV5-1	NA	NA	TRBJ2-3	CASSLGTTGPTDTQYF	TGCGCCAGCAGCTTGGGGACAACAGGCCCCACAGATACGCAGTATTTT
TRBV19	few	NA	TRBJ2-5	CATRDVGETQYF	TGTGCCACCCGGGACGTGGGGGAGACCCAGTACTTC
TRBV5-4	many	NA	TRBJ1-2	CASREDTGWHGYTF	TGTGCCAGCAGGGAGGACACGGGATGGCATGGCTACACCTTC
TRBV7-8	many	TRBD1	TRBJ1-3	CASSLADRVRNTIYF	TGTGCCAGCAGCTTAGCAGACAGGGTCCGAAACACCATATATTTT
TRBV12-3/TRBV12-4	NA	NA	TRBJ1-1	CASRATGARAFF	TGTGCCAGCAGAGCAACGGGGGCCCGCGCTTTCTTT
TRBV7-9	many	NA	TRBJ1-2	CASSSRTDYGYTF	TGTGCCAGCAGCTCGCGGACTGACTATGGCTACACCTTC
TRBV7-3	many	TRBD1	TRBJ2-2	CASSPKRQGNTGELFF	TGTGCCAGCAGCCCCAAGAGACAGGGGAACACCGGGGAGCTGTTTTTT
TRBV7-2	many	NA	TRBJ1-5	CASSLGESGNQPQHF	TGTGCCAGCAGCTTGGGAGAGAGTGGGAATCAGCCCCAGCATTTT
TRBV20-1	NA	NA	TRBJ1-2	CSARPVGGHNYGYTF	TGCAGTGCTCGACCCGTGGGGGGCCATAACTATGGCTACACCTTC
TRBV15	few	NA	TRBJ1-1	CATSSSRGREAFF	TGTGCCACCAGCAGTTCCCGGGGCCGGGAAGCTTTCTTT
TRBV30	many	NA	TRBJ1-1	CAWSVPGATEAFF	TGTGCCTGGAGTGTACCGGGGGCTACTGAAGCTTTCTTT
TRBV11-2	many	NA	TRBJ1-5	CASSLGTPEVGNQPQHF	TGTGCCAGCAGCCTCGGGACCCCCGAAGTCGGCAATCAGCCCCAGCATTTT
TRBV29-1	NA	NA	TRBJ1-4	CSGIITGTELFF	TGCAGCGGAATTATTACCGGGACGGAACTGTTTTTT
TRBV13	NA	TRBD2	TRBJ2-7	CASSLRLAGVKEQYF	TGTGCCAGCAGCTTAAGACTAGCGGGAGTCAAAGAGCAGTACTTC
TRBV6-5	many	NA	TRBJ1-3	CASSYSGSTISGNTIYF	TGTGCCAGCAGTTACTCGGGTAGTACTATCTCTGGAAACACCATATATTTT
TRBV12-3/TRBV12-4	many	NA	TRBJ2-2	CASSFLRGVANTGELFF	TGTGCCAGCAGTTTTCTAAGGGGTGTCGCGAACACCGGGGAGCTGTTTTTT
TRBV4-1	many	TRBD2	TRBJ2-2	CASSQGGLAGITGELFF	TGCGCCAGCAGCCAGGGTGGACTAGCGGGGATCACCGGGGAGCTGTTTTTT
TRBV6-6	NA	NA	TRBJ2-2	CASRPRGTGELFF	TGTGCCAGCAGGCCCCGGGGGACCGGGGAGCTGTTTTTT